A single sample is the source of the 31 T cell receptor beta chains below, sequenced in a study of blood T cells in healthy people across ages. With a J-beta primer mix and a sample-barcoded 5' primer, a second PCR ran about 6 to 11 cycles. TCRdb passed the 5' RACE reads through MiXCR, listing each CDR3 protein once. The sample comprises 630,000 or so distinct CDR3 sequences, approximately 30% of which are singletons, and 15% to 18% rests with the top ten. The material sequenced was blood. Every receptor here comes from a woman older than 75 in good health.

Points on this clonotype: Being one base from a much bigger clone, this may be a read error. The V and J genes are TRBV5-6 and TRBJ2-5; D might be TRBD1 (6 bases). V was shortened by 6 bases and J by 11 bases, with 17 bases between the two germline ends. This CDR3 is 12 amino acids long. Germline values: CDR1 SGHDT, CDR2 YYEEEE. CDR3 protein: CASNIQGSEQYF. DNA for the CDR3: TGTGCCAGCAACATACAGGGCAGTGAGCAGTACTTC.

This clonotype has ten or more counts. CDR3 in amino acids: CASSAQPGQISYNEQFF. Written as DNA, the CDR3 is TGTGCCAGCTCAGCTCAACCGGGACAAATCTCCTACAATGAGCAGTTCTTC. The V call is TRBV18, the J call TRBJ2-1; D may be TRBD1 (6 bases). This CDR3 comprises 17 residues. Germline V gives CDR1 KGHSH, CDR2 LQKENI. The germline V and J ends were trimmed by 5 bases and 0 bases, with 17 bases remaining between them.

This clonotype was recorded a few times. The chain has TRBV21-1 and TRBJ2-2; the table assigns TRBD2, which was not confirmed against the DNA. TRBV21-1 is a recognized pseudogene. The CDR3 totals 14 residues. CDR3 region: CASRIPQGPGELFF. The CDR3 region has the DNA TGTGCCAGCAGAATCCCGCAGGGACCCGGGGAGCTGTTTTTT.

The chain joins TRBV30 to TRBJ1-1; possible D gene TRBD1, 5 bases. Deletions cut 5 bases from V and 6 bases from J, with 13 bases between. The CDR3 covers 12 residues. Germline V CDR1 and CDR2: GTSNPN, SVGIG (reference sequence). The chain's CDR3 is CAWGGVRPEAFF. The CDR3 nucleotides are TGTGCCTGGGGGGGTGTCAGACCTGAAGCTTTCTTT.

Concerning this clonotype: A single base separates this from a much larger clone, so it may be a read error. The chain is built from TRBV10-3 and TRBJ2-7; 10 bases agree with TRBD1. Germline V lookup: CDR1 ENHRY, CDR2 SYGVKD. The length of the CDR3 is 16 residues. The CDR3 DNA reads as TGTGCCATCAGTGAGTCGACAGGGGGCTTGGGGAATGAGCGGTACTTC. It specifies CAISESTGGLGNERYF.

This clonotype was observed many times. This chain links TRBV7-8 with TRBJ2-3, with a tentative D call TRBD2 (6 bases). Per germline, CDR1 SGHVS and CDR2 FQNEAQ. The CDR3 length is 16 residues. Trimming stripped 5 bases from V and 2 bases from J, with 17 bases between. CDR3 protein: CASSQLAALATDTQYF. DNA for the CDR3: TGTGCCAGCAGCCAACTAGCAGCATTAGCCACAGATACGCAGTATTTT. Drawing the rest from reference TRBV7-8 and TRBJ2-3, the complete variable domain is GAGVSQSPRYKVAKRGQDVALRCDPISGHVSLFWYQQALGQGPEFLTYFQNEAQLDKSGLPSDRFFAERPEGSVSTLKIQRTQQEDSAVYLCASSQLAALATDTQYFGPGTRLTVL.

The CDR3 region is CASSLSPQGYSTDTQYF. In DNA form, the CDR3 reads TGTGCCAGCAGCTTATCCCCACAGGGGTACTCCACAGATACGCAGTATTTT. The chain recombines TRBV7-2 with TRBJ2-3; 7 bases are shared with TRBD1. The germline V gene encodes CDR1 SGHTA and CDR2 FQGNSA. Unmatched junction bases numbered 10, after V lost 2 bases and J lost 2 bases. The CDR3 length is 17 residues.

In this sample, this clonotype turned up many times. V and J are TRBV10-3 and TRBJ1-1, with a possible D match to TRBD1 (6 bases). V gave up 10 bases and J gave up 4 bases, with 16 bases separating them. This CDR3 has 13 residues. The germline gives CDR1 ENHRY, CDR2 SYGVKD. DNA of the CDR3: TGTGCCACTTTATACCAGGGGAGCACTGAAGCTTTCTTT. The encoded protein is CATLYQGSTEAFF.

This clonotype was detected once. This chain connects TRBV6-6 to TRBJ1-1; D is unresolved. This CDR3 contains 15 residues. Germline V lookup: CDR1 MNHNY, CDR2 SVGAGI (reference sequence). Trimming removed 0 bases from V and 4 bases from J, with 12 bases in between. DNA of the CDR3: TGTGCCAGCAGTTACTCCTCCTCGGGCGGCACTGAAGCTTTCTTT. This encodes CASSYSSSGGTEAFF.

This clonotype was found many times. The chain links TRBV6-2 or TRBV6-3 to TRBJ2-7; D may be TRBD1 (5 bases). The V gene's germline CDR1 is MNHEY and CDR2 SVGEGT. This CDR3 has 14 amino acids. Deletions cut 5 bases from V and 2 bases from J, with 13 bases between. The DNA for the CDR3 is TGTGCCAGCAGTCCCCGACAGCTTACCTACGAGCAGTACTTC. Translating gives CASSPRQLTYEQYF.

The chain couples TRBV27 to TRBJ2-5; 7 positions match TRBD1. V was clipped by 3 bases and J by 2 bases; unmatched bases: 3. CDR3 size: 14 residues. Germline-derived CDR1 and CDR2 are MNHEY and SMNVEV (reference sequence). The CDR3 bases are TGTGCCAGCAGTTTCCTGGGACAGCAAGAGACCCAGTACTTC. This sequence encodes CASSFLGQQETQYF.

Details on this clonotype: The germline gene is not matched at one end of the junction; a read error may be the cause. The rearrangement uses TRBV5-1 and TRBJ2-1, with D tentatively TRBD2 (5 bases). The DNA matches TRBJ2-7 better at its end, which makes the J call doubtful. This CDR3 comprises 14 residues. Germline CDR1 reads SGHRS; CDR2 reads YFSETQ. CDR3 nucleotides: TGCGCCGGCAGCTCCGCTCCCCTCGGGGACGAGCAGTACTTC. It is translated as CAGSSAPLGDEQYF.

This clonotype was seen many times. V gene TRBV20-1 combines with J gene TRBJ2-7; 8 bases are shared with TRBD1. Looked up from germline, CDR1 is DFQATT and CDR2 is SNEGSKA (reference sequence). The CDR3 sequence is 14 residues long. V lost 5 bases, J lost 2 bases, and 8 bases stayed unmatched. In DNA form, the CDR3 reads TGCAGTGCTGTGGACAGGGATTTCCCCTACGAGCAGTACTTC. It yields the protein CSAVDRDFPYEQYF.

The chain recombines TRBV7-2 with TRBJ1-1, with a possible D match to TRBD1 (6 bases). This CDR3 comprises 13 residues. CDR1 is SGHTA, CDR2 FQGNSA, per germline. Trimming removed 0 bases from V and 7 bases from J, with 9 bases in between. For the CDR3, the DNA is TGTGCCAGCAGCTTAGCAGGGGGAGTTGAAGCTTTCTTT. This sequence encodes CASSLAGGVEAFF.

This clonotype was detected a few times. A much bigger clone sits one base away, suggesting this may be a read error. CDR3 nucleotide sequence: TGTGCCAGCAGCACCCCGATCAATGAGCAGTTCTTC. It encodes CASSTPINEQFF. V usage is TRBV9 and J usage is TRBJ2-1; D is unresolved. The V end lost 4 bases, the J end lost 6 bases, and 8 bases lay between the germline ends. The germline gives CDR1 SGDLS, CDR2 YYNGEE. This CDR3 has 12 amino acids. The full variable domain, its missing parts supplied by reference TRBV9 and TRBJ2-1, is DSGVTQTPKHLITATGQRVTLRCSPRSGDLSVYWYQQSLDQGLQFLIQYYNGEERAKGNILERFSAQQFPDLHSELNLSSLELGDSALYFCASSTPINEQFFGPGTRLTVL.

This chain connects TRBV3-1 to TRBJ2-5; D remains unclear. Germline CDR1 and CDR2: LGHDT and YNNKEL (reference sequence). This CDR3 spans 15 amino acids. With 3 bases removed from V and 3 bases from J, the gap between germline ends came to 14 bases. CDR3 DNA sequence: TGTGCCAGCAGCCAGACGGGCGGATGCAAAGAGACCCAGTACTTC. It encodes CASSQTGGCKETQYF.

CDR3: CASSPRDRTADYEQYF. The CDR3 DNA follows: TGTGCCAGCAGCCCCCGGGACAGGACAGCTGACTACGAGCAGTACTTC. The V and J genes are TRBV28 and TRBJ2-7, with 8 bases that match TRBD1. The CDR3 sequence is 16 residues long. The V gene end was trimmed by 6 bases and the J gene end by 3 bases; junction bases not matched to a gene: 13. Germline V gives CDR1 MDHEN, CDR2 SYDVKM.

In the case of this clonotype: Just one base apart from a much larger clone, this may be a read error. No conserved phenylalanine or tryptophan ends this CDR3, so it is likely a read error. J is TRBJ2-7 and V is TRBV20-1; TRBD2 agrees at 7 bases. The CDR3 consists of 14 residues. Germline CDR1 DFQATT, CDR2 SNEGSKA (reference sequence). V gave up 3 bases and J gave up 4 bases; unmatched junction bases: 9. CDR3 residues: CSASSASGRYEQYY. CDR3 nucleotide sequence: TGCAGTGCTAGTTCGGCTAGCGGACGTTACGAGCAGTACTAC.

This clonotype showed up many times. The rearrangement joins TRBV3-1 to TRBJ2-7; TRBD1 matches 9 bases. In germline, CDR1 is LGHDT, CDR2 YNNKEL (reference sequence). The CDR3 is 16 amino acids. After removal of 3 bases from V and 0 bases from J, the junction contained 6 bases not matched to a gene. CDR3 DNA: TGTGCCAGCAGCCAGACCCGGGACAGGGTCTCCTACGAGCAGTACTTC. Translation gives CASSQTRDRVSYEQYF.

This clonotype showed up many times. The V call is TRBV12-3 or TRBV12-4, the J call TRBJ1-6, with D unresolved. V lost 2 bases to trimming and J lost 6 bases, with 14 bases between them. The CDR3 consists of 16 residues. The CDR3 DNA reads TGTGCCAGCAGTTTACGCGGGGTTAGCCCTAATTCACCCCTCCACTTT. Encoded protein: CASSLRGVSPNSPLHF.

The chain has TRBV18 and TRBJ2-7; D not resolved. V shed 6 bases and J shed 0 bases, with 12 bases lying between them. Germline loops: CDR1 KGHSH, CDR2 LQKENI. The length of the CDR3 is 14 residues. The chain's CDR3 is CASSMDGSSYEQYF. The CDR3 nucleotides are TGTGCCAGCTCCATGGACGGATCCTCCTACGAGCAGTACTTC.

This clonotype was picked up one time. This chain uses TRBV5-1 with TRBJ1-2; the match to TRBD1 covers 9 bases. V was pared by 7 bases and J by 4 bases, with 8 bases of the junction left unmatched. The CDR3 is made up of 14 amino acids. Germline CDR1 reads SGHRS; CDR2 reads YFSETQ. This chain's CDR3 is CASAGQGTVYGYTF. CDR3 sequence (DNA): TGCGCCAGCGCGGGACAGGGAACTGTCTATGGCTACACCTTC.

This clonotype was found a few times. This sequence joins TRBV12-3 or TRBV12-4 and TRBJ2-2; D might be TRBD2 (6 bases). This CDR3 is built from 16 residues. Trimming shortened V by 5 bases and J by 4 bases, and 17 bases separated the two germline ends. The CDR3 spells CASSPPTGRITGELFF. The CDR3 nucleotides are TGTGCCAGCAGTCCGCCGACGGGGAGGATCACCGGGGAGCTGTTTTTT.

J is TRBJ1-4 and V is TRBV4-2, with 7 bases matching TRBD1. Germline CDR1 reads LGHNA; CDR2 reads YNFKEQ. With V trimmed by 1 base and J by 5 bases, 7 bases remained unmatched. The CDR3 length is 16 residues. The CDR3 region has the DNA TGTGCCAGCAGCCAAGTCGGACAGGCAGAAAATGAAAAACTGTTTTTT. Amino acids: CASSQVGQAENEKLFF.

This clonotype has at least ten counts. CDR3 loop: CASTSPGLPYEQYF. DNA of the CDR3: TGTGCCAGCACTTCGCCGGGACTTCCCTACGAGCAGTACTTC. This rearrangement joins TRBV6-6 to TRBJ2-7, with D possibly TRBD2 on 6 matching bases. The CDR3 extends over 14 amino acids. CDR1 and CDR2 from the germline V gene are MNHNY and SVGAGI (reference sequence). Trimming removed 7 bases at V and 2 bases at J, with 15 bases between.

This clonotype appeared a single time. This may stem from a read error, because a much larger clone lies one nucleotide away. J is TRBJ2-3 and V is TRBV9; TRBD2 might be the D (5 bases). The CDR3 contains 15 residues. The ends were cut back, 0 bases at V and 7 bases at J, with 15 bases in the middle. Germline CDR1 reads SGDLS; CDR2 reads YYNGEE. The CDR3 reads CASSVAGADQNTQYF. DNA for the CDR3: TGTGCCAGCAGCGTAGCAGGAGCGGACCAAAATACGCAGTATTTT.

This clonotype has a count of ten or more. The chain couples TRBV5-5 to TRBJ1-5; a possible D gene is TRBD1 (6 bases). The CDR3 sequence is 15 residues long. Trimming cost V 4 bases and J 0 bases, with 11 bases left between them. Germline values: CDR1 SGHKS, CDR2 YYEKEE (reference sequence). As DNA, the CDR3 is TGTGCCAGCAGCGCCGGGACATATAGCAATCAGCCCCAGCATTTT. This codes for CASSAGTYSNQPQHF. Based on the CDR3 plus reference TRBV5-5 and TRBJ1-5, the full variable domain is DAGVTQSPTHLIKTRGQQVTLRCSPISGHKSVSWYQQVLGQGPQFIFQYYEKEERGRGNFPDRFSARQFPNYSSELNVNALLLGDSALYLCASSAGTYSNQPQHFGDGTRLSIL.

This clonotype appeared many times. CDR3 region: CAVGTGTWNEQFF. In DNA, the CDR3 is TGTGCCGTAGGGACAGGGACTTGGAATGAGCAGTTCTTC. The chain joins TRBV28 to TRBJ2-1; 9 bases line up with TRBD1. CDR1 MDHEN and CDR2 SYDVKM come from the germline V gene. J lost 7 bases, V lost 11 bases, and 9 bases had no gene match. This CDR3 spans 13 amino acids.

This clonotype was found many times. This chain joins TRBV9 and TRBJ1-2; no definite D call. The CDR3 spans 18 residues. V gave up 3 bases and J gave up 0 bases, with 21 bases separating them. Germline CDR1 SGDLS, CDR2 YYNGEE. CDR3 sequence reads: CASSALTQANPPNYGYTF. The CDR3 region has the DNA TGTGCCAGCAGCGCCCTCACTCAGGCCAATCCTCCTAACTATGGCTACACCTTC.

This clonotype was seen at least ten times. V is TRBV4-2 and J is TRBJ2-7; D unclear. Germline values: CDR1 LGHNA, CDR2 YNFKEQ. The CDR3 length is 13 residues. V lost 0 bases to trimming and J lost 7 bases, with 10 bases between them. The CDR3 reads CASSQDFTGEQYF. CDR3 DNA: TGTGCCAGCAGCCAAGATTTTACCGGGGAGCAGTACTTC.

This clonotype was counted a few times. CDR3 sequence reads: CAWRRGLNTEAFF. The CDR3 region has the DNA TGTGCCTGGAGGCGAGGGTTGAACACTGAAGCTTTCTTT. This chain connects TRBV30 to TRBJ1-1; D remains unclear. The V and J ends lost 3 bases and 0 bases respectively, with 8 bases between them. The CDR3 consists of 13 residues. The V gene's germline CDR1 is GTSNPN and CDR2 SVGIG (reference sequence).